This T cell receptor beta chain was recovered during a study of beta chain features in type 1 diabetes. TCRB transcripts that were expressed got sequenced, as all of the isolated RNA had been reverse transcribed. Measured with immunoSEQ multiplex PCR; TCRdb has only the in-frame clones, and not every one. The table lists approximately 140,000 clones, under 60% of them singletons. This CDR3 spans 13 amino acids. Germline loops: CDR1 SGHAT, CDR2 FQNNGV. The J segment lost 5 bases and the V segment lost 5 bases, leaving 3 bases of the junction unmatched. This clone was seen a single time. Sequencing was carried out using Tregs from blood. The rearrangement joins TRBV11-2 to TRBJ1-2; 9 bases are shared with TRBD1. This receptor was identified in a man between 18 and 29 years old in good health. The CDR3 protein is CASSPGTGYGYTF. As DNA, the CDR3 is TGTGCCAGCAGCCCTGGGACAGGGTATGGCTACACCTTC.